This T cell receptor (beta chain) came from a study of control samples from healthy donors and cancer patients. V was clipped by 4 bases and J by 4 bases, with 14 bases between them. The CDR3 runs 14 residues. The germline V gene encodes CDR1 SGHTS and CDR2 YDEGEE. Here immunoSEQ multiplex PCR was the method, and the copy in TCRdb shows in-frame clones only, minus some. The top ten hold around 15% of the sample, which has 150,000 to 200,000 clones, roughly 94% seen once. V is TRBV5-8 and J is TRBJ1-2, with D unclear. The clonotype originates from a man in his sixties with colorectal cancer. The sample comprised PBMCs. The CDR3 sequence is CASSMTGFGYGYTF. Here the CDR3 DNA reads TGTGCCAGCAGCATGACCGGGTTCGGCTATGGCTACACCTTC.